This TCR beta chain was identified in a study of early T cells in non-severe SARS-CoV-2 infection. Study-level background: Bulk RNA taken from unsorted whole blood was sequenced, leaving chains unpaired. Study-level findings and limits: The matching step, a VDJdb search, favored anti-spike CD8 responses and missed private and CD4 specificities.

Researchers attached unique molecular identifiers to individual cDNA molecules. TCRdb reanalysed the 5' RACE reads using MiXCR and keeps one entry per CDR3 protein. The sample yields 60,000 to 75,000 distinct CDR3 sequences, around 12% seen once. As regards this clonotype: Its target is not known.

This CDR3 comprises 12 residues. In germline, CDR1 is LNHDA, CDR2 SQIVND (reference sequence). V lost 6 bases and J lost 4, with 7 bases in between. Sequencing was done on a sample of whole blood. This clonotype originated in an adult who was a healthcare worker with PCR-confirmed SARS-CoV-2 infection or an uninfected control (not recorded which). This chain connects TRBV19 to TRBJ1-5; D ambiguous. The CDR3 protein is CASRVGNQPQHF. CDR3 sequence (DNA): TGTGCCAGTAGGGTGGGAAATCAGCCCCAGCATTTT. Full variable domain (rest looked up from reference TRBV19 and TRBJ1-5): DGGITQSPKYLFRKEGQNVTLSCEQNLNHDAMYWYRQDPGQGLRLIYYSQIVNDFQKGDIAEGYSVSREKKESFPLTVTSAQKNPTAFYLCASRVGNQPQHFGDGTRLSIL.